This TCR beta chain appears in the sequencing data of a study of response to subunit inactivated influenza vaccine. Study conclusions and caveats: Seasonal influenza vaccination, on each occasion, was suggested by the authors to recruit few new T cells.

Between the trimmed V and J ends, which lost 0 bases and 0 bases, there was a span of 12 bases. This CDR3 region has 18 residues. Germline values: CDR1 MNHEY, CDR2 SMNVEV (reference sequence). TCRdb recomputed calls from the RT-PCR reads with MiXCR, one row per CDR3 protein. The sample lists 650,000 to 800,000 distinct CDR3 sequences, about 15% occurring once. On this clonotype itself: The antigen is not known.

The clonotype comes from a man aged 50-60 years who received an inactivated influenza vaccine. V is TRBV27 and J is TRBJ2-6, with no clear D. Source: PBMCs from blood, taken 14 to 15 days before vaccination. Here the CDR3 DNA reads TGTGCCAGCAGTTTATCGGTCAGTCCCATCTCTGGGGCCAACGTCCTGACTTTC. It translates to CASSLSVSPISGANVLTF.